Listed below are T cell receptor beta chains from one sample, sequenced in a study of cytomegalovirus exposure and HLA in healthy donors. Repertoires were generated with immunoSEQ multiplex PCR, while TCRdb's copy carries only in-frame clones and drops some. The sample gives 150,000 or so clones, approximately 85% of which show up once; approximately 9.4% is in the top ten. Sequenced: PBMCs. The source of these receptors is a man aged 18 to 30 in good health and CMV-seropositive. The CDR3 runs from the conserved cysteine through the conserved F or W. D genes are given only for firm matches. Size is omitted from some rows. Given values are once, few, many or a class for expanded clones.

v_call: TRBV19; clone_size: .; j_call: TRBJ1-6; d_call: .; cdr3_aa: CASSPKTNSANSPLHF; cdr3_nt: TGTGCCAGTAGTCCCAAGACTAATTCCGCCAATTCACCCCTCCACTTT
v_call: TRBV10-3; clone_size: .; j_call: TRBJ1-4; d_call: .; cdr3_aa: CAISPGHIDEKLFF; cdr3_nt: TGTGCCATCAGCCCGGGACATATCGACGAAAAACTGTTTTTT
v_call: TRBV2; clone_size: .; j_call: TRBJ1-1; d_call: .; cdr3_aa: CASSRTGENTEAFF; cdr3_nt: TGTGCCAGCAGCCGTACCGGGGAGAACACTGAAGCTTTCTTT
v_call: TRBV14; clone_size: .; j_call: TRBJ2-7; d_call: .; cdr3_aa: CASSRALRGSEQYF; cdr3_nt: TGTGCCAGCAGCCGGGCTTTACGGGGAAGCGAGCAGTACTTC
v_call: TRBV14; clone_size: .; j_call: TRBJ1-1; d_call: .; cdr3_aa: CASSQDETGSMNTEAFF; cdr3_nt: TGTGCCAGCAGCCAAGATGAAACAGGTAGCATGAACACTGAAGCTTTCTTT
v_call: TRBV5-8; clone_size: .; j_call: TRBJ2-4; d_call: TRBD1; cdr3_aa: CASSLVGTGATIQYF; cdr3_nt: TGTGCCAGCAGCTTGGTAGGGACAGGGGCCACCATTCAGTACTTC
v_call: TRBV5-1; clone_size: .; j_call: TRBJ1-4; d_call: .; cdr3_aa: CASSLVGSSTNEKLFF; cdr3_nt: TGCGCCAGCAGCTTGGTGGGCAGTTCAACTAATGAAAAACTGTTTTTT
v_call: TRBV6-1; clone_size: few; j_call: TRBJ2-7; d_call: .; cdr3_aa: CASSDSTGLHTYEQYF; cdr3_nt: TGTGCCAGCAGTGACAGTACAGGGCTTCACACCTACGAGCAGTACTTC
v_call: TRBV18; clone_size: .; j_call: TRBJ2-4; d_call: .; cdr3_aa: CASSNGVVIQYF; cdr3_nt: TGTGCCAGCTCAAACGGGGTAGTCATTCAGTACTTC
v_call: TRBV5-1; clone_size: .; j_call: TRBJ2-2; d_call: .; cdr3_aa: CASSLDPSGNTGELFF; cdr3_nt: TGCGCCAGCAGCTTGGACCCGTCAGGGAACACCGGGGAGCTGTTTTTT
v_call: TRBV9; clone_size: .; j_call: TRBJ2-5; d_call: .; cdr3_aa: CASSVEGGKETQYF; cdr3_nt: TGTGCCAGCAGCGTAGAAGGGGGAAAAGAGACCCAGTACTTC
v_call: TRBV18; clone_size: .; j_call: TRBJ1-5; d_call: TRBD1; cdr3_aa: CTSSPRTGMNQPQHF; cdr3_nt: TGTACCAGCTCACCAAGGACAGGGATGAATCAGCCCCAGCATTTT
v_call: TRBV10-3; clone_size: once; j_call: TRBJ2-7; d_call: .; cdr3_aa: CAISAAGGAGYYEQYF; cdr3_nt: TGTGCCATCAGTGCGGCTGGTGGGGCGGGGTACTACGAGCAGTACTTC
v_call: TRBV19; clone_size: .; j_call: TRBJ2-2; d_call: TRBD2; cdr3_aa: CASSGASGGAWYFGELFF; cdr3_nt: TGTGCCAGTAGTGGTGCTAGCGGGGGGGCCTGGTATTTCGGGGAGCTGTTTTTT
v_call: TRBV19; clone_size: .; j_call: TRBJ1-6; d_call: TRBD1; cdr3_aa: CASSPNGQGVNSPLHF; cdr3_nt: TGTGCCAGTAGCCCCAACGGACAGGGGGTAAATTCACCCCTCCACTTT
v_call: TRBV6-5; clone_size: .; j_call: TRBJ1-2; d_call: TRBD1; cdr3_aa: CASRTGRYGYTF; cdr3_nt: TGTGCCAGTCGGACAGGGCGCTATGGCTACACCTTC
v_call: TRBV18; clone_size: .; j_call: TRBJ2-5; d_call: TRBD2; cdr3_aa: CASSPMGGNQETQYF; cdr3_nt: TGTGCCAGCTCACCTATGGGAGGGAATCAAGAGACCCAGTACTTC
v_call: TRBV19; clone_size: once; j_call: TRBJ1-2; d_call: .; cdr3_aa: CASSIALGGGLGYTF; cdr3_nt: TGTGCCAGTAGTATAGCCCTAGGCGGGGGGCTGGGCTACACCTTC
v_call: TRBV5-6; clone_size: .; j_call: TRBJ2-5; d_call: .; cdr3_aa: CASSMTGRVETQYF; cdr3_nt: TGTGCCAGCAGTATGACAGGACGGGTGGAGACCCAGTACTTC
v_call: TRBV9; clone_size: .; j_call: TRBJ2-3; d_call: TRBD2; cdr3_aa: CASSVGISGGMQYF; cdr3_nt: TGTGCCAGCAGCGTAGGCATTAGCGGGGGTATGCAGTATTTT
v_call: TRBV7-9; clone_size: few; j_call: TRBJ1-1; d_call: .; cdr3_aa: CASSLAPAEAFF; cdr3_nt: TGTGCCAGCAGTTTAGCGCCAGCTGAAGCTTTCTTT
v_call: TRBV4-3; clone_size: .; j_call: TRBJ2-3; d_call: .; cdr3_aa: CASSQRKGWGVDTQYF; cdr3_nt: TGCGCCAGCAGCCAACGAAAGGGATGGGGGGTGGATACGCAGTATTTT
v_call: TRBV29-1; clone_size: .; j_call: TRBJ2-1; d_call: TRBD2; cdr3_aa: CSVEGLAGVSYNEQFF; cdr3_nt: TGCAGCGTTGAAGGACTAGCGGGGGTGTCCTACAATGAGCAGTTCTTC
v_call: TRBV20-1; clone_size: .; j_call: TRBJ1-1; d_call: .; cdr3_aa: CSAMTMGQAFF; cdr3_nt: TGCAGTGCCATGACCATGGGCCAAGCTTTCTTT
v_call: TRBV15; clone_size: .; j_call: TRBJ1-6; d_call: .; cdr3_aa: CATSRDLYGSYNSPLHF; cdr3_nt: TGTGCCACCAGCAGAGATCTCTATGGCTCCTATAATTCACCCCTCCACTTT
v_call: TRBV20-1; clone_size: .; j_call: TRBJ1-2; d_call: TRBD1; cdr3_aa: CSAGTELGYTF; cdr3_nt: TGCAGTGCCGGGACAGAGTTAGGCTACACCTTC
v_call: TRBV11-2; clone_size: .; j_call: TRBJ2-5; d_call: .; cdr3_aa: CASSTRQGLLLGETQYF; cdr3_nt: TGTGCCAGCAGCACCCGGCAGGGGTTGTTATTAGGGGAGACCCAGTACTTC
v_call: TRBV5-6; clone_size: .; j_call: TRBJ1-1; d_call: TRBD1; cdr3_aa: CASSSRDRDLLTEAFF; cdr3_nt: TGTGCCAGCAGCTCCCGGGACAGGGATTTATTGACTGAAGCTTTCTTT
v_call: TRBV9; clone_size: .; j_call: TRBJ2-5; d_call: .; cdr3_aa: CASSVGIGGLGETQYF; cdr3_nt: TGTGCCAGCAGCGTAGGAATCGGGGGGCTTGGGGAGACCCAGTACTTC
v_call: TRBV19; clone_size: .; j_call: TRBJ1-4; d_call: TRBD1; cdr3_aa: CASCRWDREEKLFF; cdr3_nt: TGTGCCAGTTGTAGATGGGACAGAGAAGAAAAACTGTTTTTT
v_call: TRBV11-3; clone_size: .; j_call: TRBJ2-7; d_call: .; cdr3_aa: CASSLWTRDEQYF; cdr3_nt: TGTGCCAGCAGCTTATGGACAAGGGACGAGCAGTACTTC
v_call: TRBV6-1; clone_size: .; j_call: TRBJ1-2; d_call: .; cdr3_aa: CASSEAGGGSYGYTF; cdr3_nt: TGTGCCAGCAGTGAAGCGGGCGGGGGAAGCTATGGCTACACCTTC
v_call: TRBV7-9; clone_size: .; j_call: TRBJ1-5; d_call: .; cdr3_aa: CASSLGETAGQPQHF; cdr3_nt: TGTGCCAGCAGCTTAGGAGAGACAGCGGGGCAGCCCCAGCATTTT
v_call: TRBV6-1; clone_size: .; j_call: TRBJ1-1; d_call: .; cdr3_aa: CASSEARVRQSF; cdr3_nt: TGTGCCAGCAGTGAAGCGCGGGTACGGCAGTCCTTT
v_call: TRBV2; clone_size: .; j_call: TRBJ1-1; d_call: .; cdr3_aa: CASSRTTEAFF; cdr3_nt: TGTGCCAGCAGTCGGACTACTGAAGCTTTCTTT
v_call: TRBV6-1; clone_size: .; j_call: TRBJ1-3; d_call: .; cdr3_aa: CASSIGFSGNTIYF; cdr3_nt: TGTGCCAGCAGTATCGGGTTTTCCGGAAACACCATATATTTT
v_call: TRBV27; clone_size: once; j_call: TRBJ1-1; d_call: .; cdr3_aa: CASSRSQRTEAFF; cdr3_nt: TGTGCCAGTAGCCGCAGCCAACGGACTGAAGCTTTCTTT
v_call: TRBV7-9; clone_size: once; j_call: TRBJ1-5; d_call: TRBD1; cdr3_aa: CASSLSEGQGANQPQHF; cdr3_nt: TGTGCCAGCAGCTTATCGGAGGGACAGGGGGCCAATCAGCCCCAGCATTTT
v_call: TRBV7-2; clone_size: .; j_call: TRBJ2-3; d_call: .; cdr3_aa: CASSLGARTDTQYF; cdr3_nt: TGTGCCAGCAGCTTAGGAGCCCGCACAGATACGCAGTATTTT
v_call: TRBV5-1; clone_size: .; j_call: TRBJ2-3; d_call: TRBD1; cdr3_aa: CASSEGQSTDTQYF; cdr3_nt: TGCGCCAGCAGCGAGGGACAGAGCACAGATACGCAGTATTTT
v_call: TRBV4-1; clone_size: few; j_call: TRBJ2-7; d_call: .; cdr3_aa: CASSQENAGVTPYEQYF; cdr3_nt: TGCGCCAGCAGCCAAGAGAATGCAGGGGTTACCCCCTACGAGCAGTACTTC
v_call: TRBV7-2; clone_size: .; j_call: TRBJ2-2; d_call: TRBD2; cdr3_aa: CASSLGPSGGANTGELFF; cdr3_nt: TGTGCCAGCAGCTTAGGTCCTAGCGGGGGGGCGAACACCGGGGAGCTGTTTTTT
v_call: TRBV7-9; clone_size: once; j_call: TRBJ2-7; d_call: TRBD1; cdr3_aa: CASRKADRVPDEQYF; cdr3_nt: TGTGCCAGCAGGAAAGCGGACAGGGTCCCCGACGAGCAGTACTTC
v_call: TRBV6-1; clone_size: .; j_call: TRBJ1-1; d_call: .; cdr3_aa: CASSELYGNTEAFF; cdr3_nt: TGTGCCAGCAGTGAATTATACGGGAACACTGAAGCTTTCTTT
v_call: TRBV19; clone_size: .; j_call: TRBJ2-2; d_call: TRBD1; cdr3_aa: CASSLGQGAWSGELFF; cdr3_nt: TGTGCCAGTAGCCTGGGACAGGGGGCATGGAGCGGGGAGCTGTTTTTT
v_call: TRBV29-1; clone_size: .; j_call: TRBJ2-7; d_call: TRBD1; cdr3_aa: CSVELDRDPGEQYF; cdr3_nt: TGCAGCGTTGAACTCGACAGGGATCCCGGGGAGCAGTACTTC
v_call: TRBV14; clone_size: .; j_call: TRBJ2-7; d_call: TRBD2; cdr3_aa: CATSTGGATYF; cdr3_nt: TGTGCCACCTCTACCGGGGGGGCGACGTACTTC
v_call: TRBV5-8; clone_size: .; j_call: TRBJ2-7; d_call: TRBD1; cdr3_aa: CASSSSGTGYYEQYF; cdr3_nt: TGTGCCAGCAGCTCATCCGGGACAGGGTATTACGAGCAGTACTTC
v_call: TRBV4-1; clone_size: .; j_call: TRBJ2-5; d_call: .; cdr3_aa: CASSQEGGIETQYF; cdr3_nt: TGCGCCAGCAGCCAAGAAGGCGGGATCGAGACCCAGTACTTC
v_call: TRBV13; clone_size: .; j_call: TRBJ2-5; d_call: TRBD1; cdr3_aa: CASSHRGQVGQETQYF; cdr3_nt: TGTGCCAGCAGCCACAGGGGACAGGTGGGGCAAGAGACCCAGTACTTC
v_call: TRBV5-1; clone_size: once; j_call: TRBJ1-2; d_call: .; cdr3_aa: CASSLYPLASSNYGYTF; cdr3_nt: TGCGCCAGCAGCTTATACCCCCTCGCAAGCTCTAATTATGGCTACACCTTC
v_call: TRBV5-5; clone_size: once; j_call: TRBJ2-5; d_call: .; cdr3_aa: CASSLAPGQETQYF; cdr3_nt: TGTGCCAGCAGCTTGGCCCCAGGCCAAGAGACCCAGTACTTC
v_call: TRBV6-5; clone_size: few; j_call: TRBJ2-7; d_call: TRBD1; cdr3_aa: CASRYRGQRSYEQYF; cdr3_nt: TGTGCCAGCAGGTACAGGGGGCAACGATCCTACGAGCAGTACTTC
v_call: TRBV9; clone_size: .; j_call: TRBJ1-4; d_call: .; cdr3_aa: CASSVGWGLNEKLFF; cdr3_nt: TGTGCCAGCAGCGTAGGATGGGGCCTTAATGAAAAACTGTTTTTT
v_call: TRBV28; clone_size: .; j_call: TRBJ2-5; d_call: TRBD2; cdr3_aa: CASSQSSGGETQYF; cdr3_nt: TGTGCCAGCAGCCAATCTAGCGGGGGGGAGACCCAGTACTTC
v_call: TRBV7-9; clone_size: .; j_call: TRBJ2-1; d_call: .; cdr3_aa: CASSSNEDEQFF; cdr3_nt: TGCGCCAGCAGCTCGAATGAGGATGAGCAGTTCTTC
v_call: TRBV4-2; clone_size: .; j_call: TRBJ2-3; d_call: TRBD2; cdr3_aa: CASSQDRTSADTQYF; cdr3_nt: TGTGCCAGCAGCCAAGATAGGACTAGCGCAGATACGCAGTATTTT
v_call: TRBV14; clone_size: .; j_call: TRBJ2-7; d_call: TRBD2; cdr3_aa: CASSQARGGWGEQYF; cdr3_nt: TGTGCCAGCAGCCAAGCGAGGGGAGGGTGGGGCGAGCAGTACTTC
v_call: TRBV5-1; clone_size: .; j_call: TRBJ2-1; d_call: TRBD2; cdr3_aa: CASCSRDYLFNEQFF; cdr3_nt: TGCGCCAGCTGTTCCCGGGACTACTTATTCAATGAGCAGTTCTTC